This passage covers 28 T cell receptor beta chains from one sample sequenced in a study of cytomegalovirus exposure and HLA in healthy donors. A multiplex PCR was run with 60 Vbeta primers and 13 Jbeta primers. Here immunoSEQ multiplex PCR was the method, and the copy in TCRdb shows in-frame clones only, minus some. The sample has 95,000 to 150,000 clones, roughly 76% seen once. What was sequenced was PBMCs. These receptors came from a woman in her fifties or sixties in good health and CMV-seronegative.

The chain employs TRBV18 and TRBJ1-6; 9 bases are shared with TRBD1. Germline V gene sequence: CDR1 KGHSH, CDR2 LQKENI. The CDR3 runs 17 residues. The V segment lost 3 bases and the J segment 13 bases; nucleotides outside the gene matches: 16. The CDR3 region is CASSPINSGTGNRPLHF. CDR3 nucleotide sequence: TGTGCCAGCTCACCTATAAATTCCGGGACAGGGAATAGGCCCCTCCACTTT. The complete variable domain, with remaining parts taken from reference TRBV18 and TRBJ1-6, reads NAGVMQNPRHLVRRRGQEARLRCSPMKGHSHVYWYRQLPEEGLKFMVYLQKENIIDESGMPKERFSAEFPKEGPSILRIQQVVRGDSAAYFCASSPINSGTGNRPLHFGNGTRLTVT.

This clone was seen more than once but under ten times. The chain couples TRBV9 to TRBJ2-1, with D maybe TRBD2 (5 bases). The CDR3 totals 14 residues. Trimming pared 2 bases from V and 5 bases from J, leaving 11 bases between. Germline V gene data show CDR1 as SGDLS and CDR2 as YYNGEE. CDR3 coding DNA: TGTGCCAGCAGCGTTCGATGGGAGAACAATGAGCAGTTCTTC. It translates to CASSVRWENNEQFF. Complete variable domain (other parts from reference TRBV9 and TRBJ2-1): DSGVTQTPKHLITATGQRVTLRCSPRSGDLSVYWYQQSLDQGLQFLIQYYNGEERAKGNILERFSAQQFPDLHSELNLSSLELGDSALYFCASSVRWENNEQFFGPGTRLTVL.

This rearrangement joins TRBV7-8 to TRBJ2-3, with 7 bases matching TRBD2. Germline V gene lookup returns CDR1 SGHVS and CDR2 FQNEAQ. Trimming at V came to 6 bases and at J to 2 bases, leaving 5 bases not matched to a gene. CDR3 length equals 14 residues. CDR3 in DNA: TGTGCCAGCAGAACGGGAGGTTCCACAGATACGCAGTATTTT. It encodes CASRTGGSTDTQYF. Filled out from reference TRBV7-8 and TRBJ2-3, the complete variable domain reads GAGVSQSPRYKVAKRGQDVALRCDPISGHVSLFWYQQALGQGPEFLTYFQNEAQLDKSGLPSDRFFAERPEGSVSTLKIQRTQQEDSAVYLCASRTGGSTDTQYFGPGTRLTVL.

V is TRBV5-4 and J is TRBJ2-7, with a possible D match to TRBD2 (6 bases). The germline V gene has CDR1 SGHNT and CDR2 YYREEE (reference sequence). Trimming stripped 6 bases from V and 11 bases from J, with 15 bases between. The CDR3 spans 11 residues. The CDR3 DNA follows: TGTGCCAGCACCCAGGAGGGGAAGGAGTACTTC. This sequence encodes CASTQEGKEYF.

The rearrangement uses TRBV5-1 and TRBJ1-5, with 7 positions matching TRBD1. V shed 4 bases, J shed 5 bases, and the junction held 6 bases outside the gene matches. CDR1 and CDR2 (germline): SGHRS, YFSETQ. This CDR3 region has 14 residues. The DNA of the CDR3 is TGCGCCAGCAGCCCGGGACAGCAAGATCAGCCCCAGCATTTT. Protein sequence: CASSPGQQDQPQHF.

The CDR3 reads CASSPIQDSERGYTF. Written as DNA, the CDR3 is TGTGCCAGCTCACCAATACAGGACAGCGAGCGAGGCTACACCTTC. The chain couples TRBV18 to TRBJ1-2; possible D gene TRBD1, 6 bases. This CDR3 contains 15 residues. With 2 bases removed from V and 8 bases from J, the gap between germline ends came to 18 bases. CDR1 and CDR2 (germline): KGHSH, LQKENI.

The chain joins TRBV5-4 to TRBJ1-1; D unclear. The V end lost 4 bases, the J end lost 4 bases, and 11 bases lay between the germline ends. The CDR3 runs to 13 residues. CDR1 and CDR2 (germline): SGHNT, YYREEE (reference sequence). CDR3 region: CASSREGITEAFF. CDR3 bases: TGTGCCAGCAGCCGGGAGGGAATCACTGAAGCTTTCTTT.

The gene calls are TRBV13 and TRBJ2-7; TRBD2 is a possible D gene (6 bases). Germline CDR1 is PRHDT and CDR2 is FYEKMQ (reference sequence). This CDR3 is built from 15 residues. The V end was cut by 4 bases, the J end by 2 bases, with 15 bases between. CDR3 sequence: CASSSQMEGTYEQYF. Written as DNA, the CDR3 is TGTGCCAGCAGCTCCCAGATGGAGGGAACCTACGAGCAGTACTTC.

The chain has TRBV5-1 and TRBJ2-1; weak D call: TRBD2 (5 bases). The CDR3 runs 15 residues. The germline V and J ends were trimmed by 2 bases and 7 bases, with 16 bases remaining between them. Germline V gene sequence: CDR1 SGHRS, CDR2 YFSETQ. The CDR3 coding sequence is TGCGCCAGCAGCTTCTCCTCTAGCTTGGGGAATGAGCAGTTCTTC. Protein: CASSFSSSLGNEQFF.

Here the CDR3 DNA reads TGTGCCAGCAGCTTATCAGGGACCGGGGAGCTGTTTTTT. Encoded protein: CASSLSGTGELFF. The chain couples TRBV7-6 to TRBJ2-2, with TRBD1 as a possible D gene (5 bases). Trimming shortened V by 2 bases and J by 5 bases, and 6 bases separated the two germline ends. This CDR3 spans 13 amino acids. The germline CDR1 and CDR2 sequences are SGHVS and FNYEAQ.

This clone was observed a few times. The rearrangement joins TRBV5-4 to TRBJ2-5; perhaps TRBD1 as D (6 bases). The germline CDR1 and CDR2 sequences are SGHNT and YYREEE (reference sequence). The CDR3 consists of 12 residues. V was pared by 3 bases and J by 4 bases, with 7 bases between. CDR3 in amino acids: CASSSGVETQYF. For the CDR3, the DNA is TGTGCCAGCAGCTCAGGGGTAGAGACCCAGTACTTC.

The rearrangement joins TRBV7-2 to TRBJ1-1; TRBD1 agrees at 12 bases. CDR3 size: 15 residues. V dropped 5 bases and J dropped 5; count of bases not matched to a gene: 6. Germline CDR1 reads SGHTA; CDR2 reads FQGNSA. CDR3 nucleotides: TGTGCCAGCAGCGCAGGGGACAGGGGGCGAACTGAAGCTTTCTTT. Protein sequence: CASSAGDRGRTEAFF.

The gene calls are TRBV9 and TRBJ1-4; D gene ambiguous. V dropped 3 bases and J dropped 8 bases, with 17 bases sitting between them. The CDR3 has 15 residues. Germline values: CDR1 SGDLS, CDR2 YYNGEE. In DNA, the CDR3 is TGTGCCAGCAGCGCGTCAGTCCTCCGAGGGGAAAAACTGTTTTTT. Translating gives CASSASVLRGEKLFF.

The gene calls are TRBV28 and TRBJ2-5, with TRBD1 identical over 9 bases. From germline, CDR1 is MDHEN and CDR2 SYDVKM. This CDR3 has 15 residues. J gave up 4 bases and V 6 bases, and 9 bases lay outside the gene matches. As DNA, the CDR3 is TGTGCCAGCAGGAATCCCGGGACAGGGCCAGAGACCCAGTACTTC. Translated, it gives CASRNPGTGPETQYF. The variable domain in full, completed from reference TRBV28 and TRBJ2-5, reads DVKVTQSSRYLVKRTGEKVFLECVQDMDHENMFWYRQDPGLGLRLIYFSYDVKMKEKGDIPEGYSVSREKKERFSLILESASTNQTSMYLCASRNPGTGPETQYFGPGTRLLVL.

This clone has just one count. In nucleotides, the CDR3 is TGTGCCATCAGTGCTCGCGGGACCGTGAACACTGAAGCTTTCTTT. It codes for CAISARGTVNTEAFF. The rearrangement joins TRBV10-3 to TRBJ1-1; D may be TRBD1 (5 bases). Between the trimmed V and J ends, which lost 4 bases and 0 bases, there was a span of 12 bases. The CDR3 consists of 15 residues. Germline V gene data show CDR1 as ENHRY and CDR2 as SYGVKD.

V and J are TRBV19 and TRBJ1-4; TRBD1 aligns across 8 bases. V shed 3 bases and J 7 bases; nucleotides not matched to a gene: 7. Looked up from germline, CDR1 is LNHDA and CDR2 is SQIVND (reference sequence). The CDR3 length is 15 residues. CDR3 in amino acids: CASSIPGGASEKLFF. In nucleotides, the CDR3 is TGTGCCAGTAGTATTCCAGGGGGCGCAAGTGAAAAACTGTTTTTT. The whole variable domain, filled in from reference TRBV19 and TRBJ1-4, reads DGGITQSPKYLFRKEGQNVTLSCEQNLNHDAMYWYRQDPGQGLRLIYYSQIVNDFQKGDIAEGYSVSREKKESFPLTVTSAQKNPTAFYLCASSIPGGASEKLFFGSGTQLSVL.

This clone was found once. The chain uses TRBV4-1 and TRBJ1-1; D remains unclear. V lost 1 base, J lost 7 bases, and 7 bases lay in between. CDR3 length equals 12 residues. Germline V gene lookup returns CDR1 MGHRA and CDR2 YSYEKL. The chain's CDR3 is CASSQGASEAFF. The CDR3 nucleotides are TGCGCCAGCAGCCAAGGCGCAAGTGAAGCTTTCTTT.

This clone was recorded a few times. The chain recombines TRBV5-6 with TRBJ2-6; a weak D match, TRBD1 (6 bases). Per the germline V gene, CDR1 is SGHDT and CDR2 is YYEEEE. The V end lost 3 bases, the J end lost 0 bases, and 16 bases lay between the germline ends. This CDR3 is 18 amino acids long. In DNA, the CDR3 is TGTGCCAGCAGCTCCGCCGGGACACAGCTCTCTGGGGCCAACGTCCTGACTTTC. This gives the protein CASSSAGTQLSGANVLTF.

The chain has TRBV5-1 and TRBJ2-5; 8 bases line up with TRBD1. Germline V gene lookup returns CDR1 SGHRS and CDR2 YFSETQ. V shed 5 bases and J 6 bases; nucleotides not matched to a gene: 9. The CDR3 spans 14 residues. CDR3 residues: CASRSGGDIQTQYF. In nucleotides, the CDR3 is TGCGCCAGCAGGTCAGGGGGCGACATACAGACCCAGTACTTC.

Regarding this clone: Other nucleotide sequences from this sample produce the same CDR3. The chain links TRBV18 to TRBJ1-4; the D is unclear. V lost 3 bases and J lost 2, with 7 bases in between. CDR3 length equals 14 residues. The germline V gene encodes CDR1 KGHSH and CDR2 LQKENI. CDR3 region: CASSPTGTNEKLFF. The CDR3 DNA reads TGTGCCAGCTCACCCACCGGGACTAATGAAAAACTGTTTTTT.

V usage is TRBV5-1 and J usage is TRBJ2-7, with TRBD1 identical over 7 bases. The J segment lost 3 bases and the V segment lost 4 bases, leaving 19 bases of the junction unmatched. The CDR3 spans 18 residues. Germline-derived CDR1 and CDR2 are SGHRS and YFSETQ. CDR3 bases: TGCGCCAGCAGCACCGGACAGGCCGGGCCCCCGCCGCTCTACGAGCAGTACTTC. Translation gives CASSTGQAGPPPLYEQYF.

Only a few counts were recorded for this clone. This rearrangement joins TRBV7-8 to TRBJ2-7; TRBD1 agrees at 12 bases. The germline gives CDR1 SGHVS, CDR2 FQNEAQ. CDR3 length: 15 residues. J gave up 6 bases and V 6 bases, and 9 bases lay outside the gene matches. The CDR3, as DNA: TGTGCCAGCAGAAGACTGGGACAGGGGGCAGGCGAGCAGTACTTC. Its protein product is CASRRLGQGAGEQYF.

V is TRBV19 and J is TRBJ2-5; D possibly corresponds to TRBD2 (5 bases). Trimming pared 3 bases from V and 2 bases from J, leaving 10 bases between. The CDR3 sequence is 14 residues long. Germline assignment: CDR1 LNHDA and CDR2 SQIVND (reference sequence). As DNA, the CDR3 is TGTGCCAGTAGTATCGATAGCGTACAAGAGACCCAGTACTTC. Amino acids: CASSIDSVQETQYF.

This clone has just a few counts. The chain is built from TRBV2 and TRBJ1-4; D is perhaps TRBD1 (6 bases). CDR1 and CDR2 (germline): SNHLY, FYNNEI. The CDR3 is 15 residues long. V was pared by 2 bases and J by 3 bases, with 10 bases between. The CDR3 protein is CASSERRTANEKLFF. The CDR3 DNA follows: TGTGCCAGCAGTGAAAGGAGGACAGCTAATGAAAAACTGTTTTTT.

The chain links TRBV5-4 to TRBJ1-1; 11 nucleotides agree with TRBD1. The germline V gene has CDR1 SGHNT and CDR2 YYREEE (reference sequence). The ends lost 4 bases at V and 3 bases at J; junction bases unmatched: 8. This CDR3 contains 16 residues. The CDR3: CASSLGQGAGDTEAFF. The CDR3 DNA is TGTGCCAGCAGCCTCGGACAGGGGGCAGGAGACACTGAAGCTTTCTTT.

The chain uses TRBV27 and TRBJ2-1; a possible D gene is TRBD1 (5 bases). The CDR3 is 14 amino acids. Germline loops: CDR1 MNHEY, CDR2 SMNVEV (reference sequence). V lost 4 bases, J lost 4 bases, and 11 bases lay in between. CDR3 nucleotides: TGTGCCAGCAGTTCGGACACAAGGTACAATGAGCAGTTCTTC. This codes for CASSSDTRYNEQFF.

The J gene is TRBJ2-7, the V gene TRBV7-2; 9 bases are a match to TRBD2. The germline CDR1 and CDR2 sequences are SGHTA and FQGNSA. The CDR3 loop spans 15 amino acids. With 1 base clipped from V and 4 bases from J, the junction kept 5 bases outside the gene matches. The chain's CDR3 is CASSLEREARYEQYF. The CDR3 nucleotides are TGTGCCAGCAGCTTAGAGCGGGAGGCGAGGTACGAGCAGTACTTC. Full variable domain (outside the CDR3, taken from reference TRBV7-2 and TRBJ2-7): GAGVSQSPSNKVTEKGKDVELRCDPISGHTALYWYRQSLGQGLEFLIYFQGNSAPDKSGLPSDRFSAERTGGSVSTLTIQRTQQEDSAVYLCASSLEREARYEQYFGPGTRLTVT.

This chain uses TRBV30 with TRBJ2-2; TRBD2 agrees at 11 bases. The CDR3 is 16 residues long. Unmatched junction bases numbered 7, after V lost 3 bases and J lost 4 bases. Per the germline V gene, CDR1 is GTSNPN and CDR2 is SVGIG (reference sequence). The CDR3 spells CAWSEALAGGTGELFF. CDR3 coding DNA: TGTGCCTGGAGCGAAGCCCTAGCGGGAGGCACCGGGGAGCTGTTTTTT. The full variable domain, its missing parts supplied by reference TRBV30 and TRBJ2-2, is SQTIHQWPATLVQPVGSPLSLECTVEGTSNPNLYWYRQAAGRGLQLLFYSVGIGQISSEVPQNLSASRPQDRQFILSSKKLLLSDSGFYLCAWSEALAGGTGELFFGEGSRLTVL.